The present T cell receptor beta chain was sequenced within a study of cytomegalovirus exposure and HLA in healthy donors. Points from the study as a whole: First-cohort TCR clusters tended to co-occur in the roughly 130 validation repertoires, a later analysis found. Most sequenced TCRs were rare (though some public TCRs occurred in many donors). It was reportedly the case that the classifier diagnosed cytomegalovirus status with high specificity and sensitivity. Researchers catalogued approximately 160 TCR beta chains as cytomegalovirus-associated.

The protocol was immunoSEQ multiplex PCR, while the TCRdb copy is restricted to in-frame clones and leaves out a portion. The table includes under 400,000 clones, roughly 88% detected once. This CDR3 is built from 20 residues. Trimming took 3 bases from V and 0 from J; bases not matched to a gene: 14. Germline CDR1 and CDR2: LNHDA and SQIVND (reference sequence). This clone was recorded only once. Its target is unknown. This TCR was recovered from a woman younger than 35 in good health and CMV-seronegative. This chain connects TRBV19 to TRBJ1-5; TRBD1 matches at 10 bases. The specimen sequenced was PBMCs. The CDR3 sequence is CASSMGGQGRFPYSNQPQHF. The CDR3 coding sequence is TGTGCCAGTAGTATGGGGGGACAGGGGCGTTTTCCTTATAGCAATCAGCCCCAGCATTTT. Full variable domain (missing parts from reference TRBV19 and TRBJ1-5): DGGITQSPKYLFRKEGQNVTLSCEQNLNHDAMYWYRQDPGQGLRLIYYSQIVNDFQKGDIAEGYSVSREKKESFPLTVTSAQKNPTAFYLCASSMGGQGRFPYSNQPQHFGDGTRLSIL.